This T cell receptor (beta chain) is drawn from a study of patients and donors after allogeneic stem cell transplantation (dated by TCRdb to the early 2020s). This clonotype has more than one count but fewer than ten. This clone's antigen is unknown. Qualities for individual bases were not recorded, and no much larger clone is one base off. Between the V and J ends, shortened by 7 bases and 0 bases respectively, the junction contains 7 bases. There are 14 amino acids in the CDR3, from cysteine to phenylalanine inclusive. Just CDR3 DNA is preserved here, 42 bases in frame from base 1. The method was RT-PCR. The reads were generated on a NextSeq 550. TCRdb passed the public sequencing reads through fastp at Q25 and MiXCR, retaining productive beta sequences. Here each entry gathers all rows of one CDR3 protein and keeps the most common genes and DNA. The table for this sample lists about 960,000 distinct CDR3 sequences; more than 15% of them were counted only once. The ten largest make up around 6% of the sample.

Sequences were obtained from blood, either unsorted or a sorted T cell fraction (not recorded which). The TCR comes from a human donor who was either an allogeneic HSCT recipient or a stem cell or donor lymphocyte infusion donor (not recorded which). It is not recorded whose cells these are; they may come from a transplant donor. The sequence is built from TRBV12-3 or TRBV12-4 and TRBJ2-6; the D gene remains uncertain. The CDR3 reads as follows: CASTQISGANVLTF. The DNA is TGTGCCAGCACCCAGATCTCTGGGGCCAACGTCCTGACTTTC.